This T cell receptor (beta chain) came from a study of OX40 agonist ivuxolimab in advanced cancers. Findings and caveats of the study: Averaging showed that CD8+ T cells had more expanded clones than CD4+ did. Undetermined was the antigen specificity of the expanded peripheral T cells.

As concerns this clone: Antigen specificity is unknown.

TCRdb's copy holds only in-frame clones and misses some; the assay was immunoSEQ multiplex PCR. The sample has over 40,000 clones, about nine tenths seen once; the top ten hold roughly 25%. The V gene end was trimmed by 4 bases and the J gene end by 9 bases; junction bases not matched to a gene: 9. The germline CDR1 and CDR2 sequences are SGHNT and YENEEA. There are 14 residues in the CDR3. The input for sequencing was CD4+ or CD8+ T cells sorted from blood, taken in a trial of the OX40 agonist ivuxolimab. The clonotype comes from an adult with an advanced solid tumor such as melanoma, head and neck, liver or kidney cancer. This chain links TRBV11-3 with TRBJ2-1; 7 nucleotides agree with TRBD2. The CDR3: CASSSLGLSSEQFF. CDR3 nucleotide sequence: TGTGCCAGCAGCTCCCTGGGACTATCCAGTGAGCAGTTCTTC.